These T cell receptor beta chains were read from a single sample in a study of blood T cell repertoires in COVID-19. The assay was immunoSEQ multiplex PCR, and TCRdb's table has in-frame clones only and misses some. The table lists around 330,000 clones, approximately 89% of them singletons. The sample consisted of peripheral blood. These receptor sequences come from a woman aged 30 to 39 with COVID-19, enrolled during active disease. Both conserved end residues are part of each CDR3.

j_call	v_call	cdr3_aa
TRBJ2-1	TRBV4-1	CASKHGGNEQFF
TRBJ2-2	TRBV4-3	CASSQVERLELFF
TRBJ1-6	TRBV5-4	CASSLDRRLTDSYNSPLHF
TRBJ1-4	TRBV7-2	CASSSSGRDEKLFF
TRBJ1-1	TRBV19	CGSGNTEAFF
TRBJ2-1	TRBV2	CASFPGQSYNEQFF
TRBJ2-2	TRBV7-9	CAGSRTGTSTGELFF
TRBJ1-6	TRBV6-5	CASSPYRGTLHF
TRBJ1-3	TRBV5-1	CASSLDRRDRADGNTIYF
TRBJ2-7	TRBV4-1	CASSQVLAGGPMGEQYF
TRBJ2-1	TRBV6-5	CATQEGGRVNEQFF
TRBJ1-3	TRBV6-5	CASSYRGGSGNTIYF
TRBJ2-2	TRBV7-7	CASSLYGLDTGELFF
TRBJ2-3	TRBV5-1	CASSARDTQYF
TRBJ2-3	TRBV5-4	CASSSGGAEYTDTQYF
TRBJ2-7	TRBV5-1	CASRPSGTGSYEQYF
TRBJ1-3	TRBV11-3	CASRIDGGVSGNTIYF
TRBJ1-2	TRBV19	CASSIRGTDGYTF
TRBJ1-1	TRBV7-2	CASSLGQRTEAFF
TRBJ1-6	TRBV28	CASSFGGSYNSPLHF
TRBJ2-3	TRBV7-9	CASSPTGPADTQYF
TRBJ1-5	TRBV27	CASSQANNQPQHF
TRBJ1-4	TRBV9	CASSVAGRGDEKLFF
TRBJ1-3	TRBV28	CASSLGGQGFLSGNTIYF
TRBJ1-2	TRBV6-5	CASRNTYGKGDGYTF
TRBJ2-1	TRBV5-1	CASSPRGGKTYNEQFF
TRBJ1-2	TRBV11-2	CASSPLSSGVYGYTF
TRBJ2-2	TRBV11-3	CASSTSDRGLSTGELFF
TRBJ1-1	TRBV3-1/TRBV3-2	CASLGDFSGQGPSDTEAFF